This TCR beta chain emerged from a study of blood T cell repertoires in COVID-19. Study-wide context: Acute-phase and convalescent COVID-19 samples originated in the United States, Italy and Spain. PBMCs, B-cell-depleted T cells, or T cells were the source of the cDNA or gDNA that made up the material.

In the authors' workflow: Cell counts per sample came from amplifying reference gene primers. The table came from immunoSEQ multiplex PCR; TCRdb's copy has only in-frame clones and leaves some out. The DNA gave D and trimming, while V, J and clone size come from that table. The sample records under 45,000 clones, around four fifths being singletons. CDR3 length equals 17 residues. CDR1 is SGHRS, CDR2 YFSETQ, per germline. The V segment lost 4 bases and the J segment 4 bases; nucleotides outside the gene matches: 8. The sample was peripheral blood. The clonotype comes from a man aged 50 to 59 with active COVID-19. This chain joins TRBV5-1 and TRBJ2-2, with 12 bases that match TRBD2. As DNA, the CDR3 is TGCGCCAGCAGCGGGCCTAGCGGGGGGGCCGTCACCGGGGAGCTGTTTTTT. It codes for CASSGPSGGAVTGELFF.